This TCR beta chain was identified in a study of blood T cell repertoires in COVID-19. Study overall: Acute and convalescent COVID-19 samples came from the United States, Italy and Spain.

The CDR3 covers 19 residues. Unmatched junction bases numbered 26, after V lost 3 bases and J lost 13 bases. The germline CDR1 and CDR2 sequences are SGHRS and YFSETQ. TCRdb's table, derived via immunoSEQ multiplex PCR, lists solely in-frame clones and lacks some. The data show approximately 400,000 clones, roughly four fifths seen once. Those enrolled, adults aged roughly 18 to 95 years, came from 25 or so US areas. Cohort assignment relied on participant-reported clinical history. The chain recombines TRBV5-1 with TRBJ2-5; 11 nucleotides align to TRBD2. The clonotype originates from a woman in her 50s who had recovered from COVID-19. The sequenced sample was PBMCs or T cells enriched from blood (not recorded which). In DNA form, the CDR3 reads TGCGCCAGCAGCTGGCTGACTAGCGGGATAAGCCCAAAGCCCATCCATTTGTACTTC. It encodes CASSWLTSGISPKPIHLYF.